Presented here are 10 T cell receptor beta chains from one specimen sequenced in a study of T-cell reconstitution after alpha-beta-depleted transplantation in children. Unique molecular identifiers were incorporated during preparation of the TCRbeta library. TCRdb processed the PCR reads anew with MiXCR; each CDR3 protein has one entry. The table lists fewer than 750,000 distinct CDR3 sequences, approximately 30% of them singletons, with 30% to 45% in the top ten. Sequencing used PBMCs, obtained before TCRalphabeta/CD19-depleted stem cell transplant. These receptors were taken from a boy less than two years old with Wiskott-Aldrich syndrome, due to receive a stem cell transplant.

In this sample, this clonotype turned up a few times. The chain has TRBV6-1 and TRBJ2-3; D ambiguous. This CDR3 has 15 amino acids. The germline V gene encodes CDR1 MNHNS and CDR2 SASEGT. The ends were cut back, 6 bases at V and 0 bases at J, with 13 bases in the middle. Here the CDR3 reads CASSLGPTSTDTQYF. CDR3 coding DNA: TGTGCCAGCAGCCTTGGTCCCACTAGCACAGATACGCAGTATTTT.

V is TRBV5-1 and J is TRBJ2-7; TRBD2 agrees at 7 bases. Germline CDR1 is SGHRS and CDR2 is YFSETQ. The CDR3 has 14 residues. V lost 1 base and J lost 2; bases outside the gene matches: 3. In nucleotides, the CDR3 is TGCGCCAGCAGCTTGTGGGGGGGGGCCTACGAGCAGTACTTC. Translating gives CASSLWGGAYEQYF.

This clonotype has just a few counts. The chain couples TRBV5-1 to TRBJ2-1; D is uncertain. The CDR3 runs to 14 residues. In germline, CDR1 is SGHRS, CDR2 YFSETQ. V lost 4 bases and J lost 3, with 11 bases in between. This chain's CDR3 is CASSPLVGYNEQFF. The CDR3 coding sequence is TGCGCCAGCAGCCCGCTCGTCGGCTACAATGAGCAGTTCTTC. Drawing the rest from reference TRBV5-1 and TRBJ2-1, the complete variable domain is KAGVTQTPRYLIKTRGQQVTLSCSPISGHRSVSWYQQTPGQGLQFLFEYFSETQRNKGNFPGRFSGRQFSNSRSEMNVSTLELGDSALYLCASSPLVGYNEQFFGPGTRLTVL.

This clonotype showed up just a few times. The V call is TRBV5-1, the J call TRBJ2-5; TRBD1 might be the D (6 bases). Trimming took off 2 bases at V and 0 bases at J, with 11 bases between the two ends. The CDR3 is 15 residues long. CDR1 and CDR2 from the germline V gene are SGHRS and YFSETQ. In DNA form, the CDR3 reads TGCGCCAGCAGCTTCCAGGGGTCCCACCAAGAGACCCAGTACTTC. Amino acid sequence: CASSFQGSHQETQYF.

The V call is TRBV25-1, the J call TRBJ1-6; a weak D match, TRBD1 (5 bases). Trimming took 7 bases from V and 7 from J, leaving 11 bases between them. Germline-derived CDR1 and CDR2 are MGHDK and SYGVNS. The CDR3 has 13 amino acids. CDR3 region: CASTMKGNSPLHF. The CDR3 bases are TGTGCCAGCACCATGAAGGGGAATTCACCCCTCCACTTT. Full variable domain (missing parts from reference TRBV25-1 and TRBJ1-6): EADIYQTPRYLVIGTGKKITLECSQTMGHDKMYWYQQDPGMELHLIHYSYGVNSTEKGDLSSESTVSRIRTEHFPLTLESARPSHTSQYLCASTMKGNSPLHFGNGTRLTVT.

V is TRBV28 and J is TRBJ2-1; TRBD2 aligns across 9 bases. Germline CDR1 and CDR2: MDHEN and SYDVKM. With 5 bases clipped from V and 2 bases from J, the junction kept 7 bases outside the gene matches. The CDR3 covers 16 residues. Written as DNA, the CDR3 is TGTGCCAGCAGTAGCATTGGACTAGCGACCTACAATGAGCAGTTCTTC. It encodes CASSSIGLATYNEQFF.

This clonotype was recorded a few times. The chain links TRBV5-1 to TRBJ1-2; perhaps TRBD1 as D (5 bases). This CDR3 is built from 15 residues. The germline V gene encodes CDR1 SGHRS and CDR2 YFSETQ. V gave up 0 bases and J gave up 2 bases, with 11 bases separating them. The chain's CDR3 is CASSLDSRENYGYTF. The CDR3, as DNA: TGCGCCAGCAGCTTGGATTCCAGGGAAAACTATGGCTACACCTTC.

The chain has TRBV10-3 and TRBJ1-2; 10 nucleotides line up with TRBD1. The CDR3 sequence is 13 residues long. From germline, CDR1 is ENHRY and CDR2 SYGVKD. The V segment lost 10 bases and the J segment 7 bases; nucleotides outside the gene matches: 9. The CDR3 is CANDPGTGAGYTF. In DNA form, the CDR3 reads TGTGCCAACGACCCAGGGACAGGGGCTGGCTACACCTTC.

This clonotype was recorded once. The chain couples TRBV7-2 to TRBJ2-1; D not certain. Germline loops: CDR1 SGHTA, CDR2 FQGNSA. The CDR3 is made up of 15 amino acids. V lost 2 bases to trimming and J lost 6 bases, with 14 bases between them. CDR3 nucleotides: TGTGCCAGCAGCTTATTTTCTAGTTCAGGCAATGAGCAGTTCTTC. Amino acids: CASSLFSSSGNEQFF.

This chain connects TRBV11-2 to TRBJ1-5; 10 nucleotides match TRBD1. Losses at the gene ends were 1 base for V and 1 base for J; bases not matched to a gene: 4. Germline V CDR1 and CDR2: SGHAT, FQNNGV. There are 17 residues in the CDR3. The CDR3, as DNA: TGTGCCAGCAGCTTAGGGGCGGACAGGGGGAGCAATCAGCCCCAGCATTTT. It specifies CASSLGADRGSNQPQHF.